In its sample, the clone carrying this T cell receptor beta chain was seen many times. The sample belongs to a study of low-dose radiotherapy and immunotherapy resistance in tumors. Primers targeting TRAV and TRBV primed first-strand cDNA, covering alpha and beta chains. Using a constant-region primer together with a V-primer adapter, TCRs were subjected to 20 PCR cycles of amplification. One entry per CDR3 protein, called by TCRdb with MiXCR from the reads. Seen here are tens of thousands of distinct CDR3 sequences, 25% observed once, and the top ten hold roughly 6%. Time point in this sample: before trial treatment. Per the germline V gene, CDR1 is LNHDA and CDR2 is SQIVND (reference sequence). Trimming at V came to 4 bases and at J to 5 bases, leaving 9 bases not matched to a gene. The CDR3 extends over 15 amino acids.

This chain links TRBV19 with TRBJ2-5; 8 bases match TRBD2. The source material was PBMCs, sampled before treatment. The sequence came from a male donor with prostate cancer. CDR3 sequence (DNA): TGTGCCAGTAGTACCACGGGGGCGGGGGGTGAGACCCAGTACTTC. Its translation is CASSTTGAGGETQYF.